What follows describes a single TCR beta chain. The CDR3 extends over 14 amino acids. Per germline, CDR1 SGHNT and CDR2 YENEEA. Trimming took 4 bases from V and 10 from J; bases not matched to a gene: 7. This record comes from a study of blood T cell repertoires in COVID-19. In the study overall: The analysed material was cDNA or gDNA that came from T cells, B-cell-depleted T cells, or PBMCs.

Assay: immunoSEQ multiplex PCR; the TCRdb copy retains only in-frame clones and omits some. The data show about 58,000 clones, about 89% seen once. J is TRBJ2-1 and V is TRBV11-3; 10 nucleotides match TRBD2. The receptor comes from a woman aged 55 to 70 with active COVID-19. Sequencing input: peripheral blood. Here the CDR3 reads CASSSLGTSEEQFF. CDR3 nucleotide sequence: TGTGCCAGCAGCTCCCTAGGGACTAGCGAAGAGCAGTTCTTC.